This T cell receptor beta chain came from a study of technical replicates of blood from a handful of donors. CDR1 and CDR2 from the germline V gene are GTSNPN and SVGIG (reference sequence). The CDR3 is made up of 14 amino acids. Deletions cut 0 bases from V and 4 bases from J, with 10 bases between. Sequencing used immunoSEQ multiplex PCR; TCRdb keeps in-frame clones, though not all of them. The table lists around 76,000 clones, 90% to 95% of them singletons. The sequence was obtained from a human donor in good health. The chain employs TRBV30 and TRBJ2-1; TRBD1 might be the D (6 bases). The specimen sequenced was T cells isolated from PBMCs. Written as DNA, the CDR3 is TGTGCCTGGAGTGTACAGGGTGGTTACAATGAGCAGTTCTTC. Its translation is CAWSVQGGYNEQFF.